A single sample gave rise to the 32 T cell receptor beta chains below, sequenced in a study of T cells after yellow fever vaccination (dated by TCRdb to between 2019 and 2020). Library prep was done by 5' RACE. The sequencer was an Illumina HiSeq 2500. In TCRdb, the public reads were trimmed at Q25 with fastp and aligned with MiXCR, with productive beta chains retained. Each record represents a unique CDR3 protein, reported with the most common genes and DNA among its rows. This sample has over 110,000 distinct CDR3 sequences in its table, and less than 9.5% of those were observed once. Together, the top ten hold roughly 0.76% of the sample. Read against the paper, the sample's treatment or condition label means: live attenuated yellow fever vaccine strain. The input for sequencing was CD4+ T cells sorted from PBMCs, taken 5 days after the yellow fever booster vaccination. Receptor source: a man aged 30-40 years who received the YFV17D yellow fever vaccine.

This clonotype was seen repeatedly, ten times or more. This chain links TRBV7-2 with TRBJ2-5; TRBD2 agrees at 7 bases. The V gene's germline CDR1 is SGHTA and CDR2 FQGNSA. The CDR3 sequence is 14 residues long. With 4 bases clipped from V and 2 bases from J, the junction kept 4 bases outside the gene matches. The CDR3 region is CASSSAGLQETQYF. The DNA of the CDR3 is TGTGCCAGCAGCTCAGCGGGACTTCAAGAGACCCAGTACTTC.

This rearrangement joins TRBV7-7 to TRBJ2-2; 7 nucleotides align to TRBD2. Germline V CDR1 and CDR2: SSHAT, FNYEAQ (reference sequence). The CDR3 length is 15 residues. J was trimmed by 4 bases and V by 4 bases; bases with no gene match: 6. The CDR3 coding sequence is TGTGCCAGCAGCTCACGGGGCGGGGGCACCGGGGAGCTGTTTTTT. As protein: CASSSRGGGTGELFF.

The genes are TRBV20-1 and TRBJ2-7, with a possible D match to TRBD2 (5 bases). The V gene's germline CDR1 is DFQATT and CDR2 SNEGSKA (reference sequence). The CDR3 is 13 residues long. Trimming shortened V by 7 bases and J by 9 bases, and 22 bases separated the two germline ends. The CDR3 DNA reads TGCAGTGATTTCAGCGGTGCCTCCTGTGTGCAGTACTTC. Translated, it gives CSDFSGASCVQYF.

Concerning this clonotype: This may be a read error, as it is one base from a much larger clone. This chain links TRBV20-1 with TRBJ2-7, with 8 bases matching TRBD1. Germline CDR1 and CDR2: DFQATT and SNEGSKA (reference sequence). V gave up 5 bases and J gave up 5 bases; unmatched junction bases: 5. The CDR3 consists of 12 residues. The chain's CDR3 is CSAGTGSHEQYF. The CDR3 coding sequence is TGCAGTGCTGGGACAGGATCCCACGAGCAGTACTTC.

This clonotype occurred many times. V is TRBV7-2 and J is TRBJ2-1; D is unclear. This CDR3 has 13 amino acids. Germline CDR1 and CDR2: SGHTA and FQGNSA. V lost 4 bases, J lost 8 bases, and 12 bases lay in between. In nucleotides, the CDR3 is TGTGCCAGCAGCTCCCCTATAGTCGATGAGCAGTTCTTC. This translates into CASSSPIVDEQFF.

This clonotype came up many times. The chain joins TRBV29-1 to TRBJ2-5; D gene ambiguous. V was cut by 6 bases and J by 4 bases, with 6 bases left in between. The V gene's germline CDR1 is SQVTM and CDR2 ANQGSEA. The CDR3 covers 10 residues. In nucleotides, the CDR3 is TGCAGCGTAGCAATAGAGACCCAGTACTTC. Translated, it gives CSVAIETQYF.

This clonotype was seen repeatedly, ten times or more. The rearrangement uses TRBV12-3 or TRBV12-4 and TRBJ2-5, with TRBD2 matching over 8 bases. The CDR3 spans 13 residues. V trimming: 6 bases; J trimming: 4 bases; junction bases outside the gene matches: 4. In DNA, the CDR3 is TGTGCCAGCAGCTTCAGCGGGAGAGAGACCCAGTACTTC. Amino acid sequence: CASSFSGRETQYF.

This clonotype came up many times. This chain uses TRBV5-1 with TRBJ2-3; D could derive from TRBD1 or TRBD2 (5 bases each). V was shortened by 4 bases and J by 2 bases, with 11 bases between the two germline ends. CDR1 is SGHRS and CDR2 is YFSETQ in the germline V gene. CDR3 length: 14 amino acids. Here the CDR3 DNA reads TGCGCCAGCAGCCCGGGGACCGACACAGATACGCAGTATTTT. This encodes CASSPGTDTDTQYF.

A word on this clonotype: A single base separates this from a much larger clone, so it may be a read error. The chain couples TRBV20-1 to TRBJ2-2, with D possibly TRBD2 on 5 matching bases. The CDR3 spans 17 residues. The germline gives CDR1 DFQATT, CDR2 SNEGSKA (reference sequence). The V gene lost 6 bases and the J gene lost 2 bases, with 22 bases spanning the gap. CDR3 protein: CSARQIARGGNTGELFF. CDR3 sequence (DNA): TGCAGTGCAAGGCAAATAGCGCGAGGCGGAAACACCGGGGAGCTGTTTTTT.

Notes on this clonotype: This may come from a read error, since a much larger clone is one base off. This chain connects TRBV7-2 to TRBJ2-2; D might be TRBD2 (5 bases). The germline CDR1 and CDR2 sequences are SGHTA and FQGNSA. This CDR3 has 15 amino acids. In nucleotides, the CDR3 is TGTGCCAGCAGCTTAGTAGGCAGTTGGACCGGGGAGCTGTCTTTT. It yields the protein CASSLVGSWTGELSF.

This clonotype occurred many times. The V gene is TRBV6-2 or TRBV6-3, the J gene TRBJ2-6; no definite D call. Trimming pared 3 bases from V and 11 bases from J, leaving 5 bases between. Germline V lookup: CDR1 MNHEY, CDR2 SVGEGT. CDR3 length: 11 residues. This CDR3 reads CASSYPDVLTF. The CDR3 DNA reads TGTGCCAGCAGTTATCCTGACGTCCTGACTTTC.

This clonotype was counted ten times or more. V usage is TRBV6-8 and J usage is TRBJ2-7, with D unresolved. Germline V lookup: CDR1 MNHGY, CDR2 SAAAGT. V was clipped by 10 bases and J by 2 bases, with 18 bases between them. There are 14 residues in the CDR3. CDR3 bases: TGTGCCACCTCTGTGCGGAAAATCCCCTACGAGCAGTACTTC. It codes for CATSVRKIPYEQYF.

At least ten counts were recorded for this clonotype. The rearrangement joins TRBV7-2 to TRBJ1-4; no clear D gene. CDR3 size: 13 residues. V lost 1 base and J lost 8, with 8 bases in between. Germline lookup yields CDR1 SGHTA and CDR2 FQGNSA. The CDR3 protein is CASSLGTSEKLFF. For the CDR3, the DNA is TGTGCCAGCAGCTTAGGTACCAGCGAAAAACTGTTTTTT.

This clonotype appeared many times. The CDR3 sequence is CASSFYETDTQYF. CDR3 DNA sequence: TGTGCCAGCAGTTTTTACGAAACAGATACGCAGTATTTT. The chain uses TRBV12-3 or TRBV12-4 and TRBJ2-3; D gene ambiguous. The CDR3 consists of 13 residues. V was cut by 3 bases and J by 3 bases, with 7 bases left in between.

This clonotype was recorded many times. The chain carries TRBV4-2 and TRBJ1-4; TRBD1 matches at 7 bases. The CDR3 runs to 17 residues. Germline trimming cut 3 bases from V and 8 bases from J; bases unmatched to any gene: 15. Germline loops: CDR1 LGHNA, CDR2 YNFKEQ. CDR3 sequence reads: CASSHTRATGRDEKLFF. The CDR3, as DNA: TGTGCCAGCAGCCACACGAGGGCGACAGGGCGGGACGAAAAACTGTTTTTT.

This clonotype appeared a few times. The chain carries TRBV5-6 and TRBJ2-1; possibly TRBD2 for D (6 bases). The CDR3 is 17 amino acids. Deletions cut 5 bases from V and 0 bases from J, with 18 bases between. Germline-derived CDR1 and CDR2 are SGHDT and YYEEEE. The CDR3 bases are TGTGCCAGCAGTCCTCCAGTTCGGGAGAGCTCCTACAATGAGCAGTTCTTC. Its protein product is CASSPPVRESSYNEQFF.

This clonotype was seen many times. The chain uses TRBV12-3 or TRBV12-4 and TRBJ2-7; no reliable D call. V was clipped by 5 bases and J by 6 bases, with 11 bases between them. The CDR3 is 12 amino acids. In DNA form, the CDR3 reads TGTGCCAGCAGTACCCGACGGACCGAGCAGTACTTC. Protein: CASSTRRTEQYF.

This clonotype occurred many times. This chain links TRBV20-1 with TRBJ1-4; D unresolved. This CDR3 has 14 amino acids. The V end was cut by 4 bases, the J end by 3 bases, with 12 bases between. CDR1 is DFQATT and CDR2 is SNEGSKA in the germline V gene (reference sequence). The CDR3 nucleotides read TGCAGTGCTACCCGAGAGGGATCTAATGAAAAACTGTTTTTT. This translates into CSATREGSNEKLFF.

This clonotype was counted ten times or more. The gene calls are TRBV5-4 and TRBJ2-3; 8 nucleotides agree with TRBD2. The CDR3 has 14 amino acids. V shed 5 bases, J shed 3 bases, and the junction held 5 bases outside the gene matches. Germline V lookup: CDR1 SGHNT, CDR2 YYREEE (reference sequence). The CDR3: CASRSGSRTDTQYF. The CDR3 DNA follows: TGTGCCAGCAGGAGCGGGAGCAGAACAGATACGCAGTATTTT.

This clonotype was counted many times. J is TRBJ2-3 and V is TRBV10-3; weak D call: TRBD2 (5 bases). Germline CDR1 reads ENHRY; CDR2 reads SYGVKD. This CDR3 has 13 residues. V was cut by 2 bases and J by 5 bases, with 8 bases left in between. CDR3 protein: CAISEEGVDTQYF. CDR3 coding DNA: TGTGCCATCAGTGAGGAGGGAGTAGATACGCAGTATTTT.

At least ten counts were recorded for this clonotype. The V gene is TRBV29-1, the J gene TRBJ2-1; 12 nucleotides agree with TRBD2. The ends lost 5 bases at V and 10 bases at J; junction bases unmatched: 15. Germline CDR1 is SQVTM and CDR2 is ANQGSEA. The CDR3 runs to 16 residues. The CDR3, as DNA: TGCAGCGTTTTACCTAGCGGGAGGGCCCGTGGGGAAGAGCAGTTCTTC. It codes for CSVLPSGRARGEEQFF.

In regard to this clonotype: A much larger clone differs from this one at a single base, so this may be a read error. The CDR3 loop is CASSAGRSYNKQFF. The CDR3 coding sequence is TGTGCCAGCAGTGCAGGGAGGTCCTACAATAAGCAGTTCTTC. The genes are TRBV7-3 and TRBJ2-1; TRBD2 might be the D (6 bases). The germline V gene has CDR1 SGHTA and CDR2 FQGTGA. This CDR3 has 14 amino acids.

This clonotype was seen many times. V gene TRBV15 combines with J gene TRBJ2-3; 10 nucleotides line up with TRBD2. CDR3 length equals 18 residues. Trimming took 0 bases from V and 2 from J; bases not matched to a gene: 8. Per germline, CDR1 LNHNV and CDR2 YYDKDF (reference sequence). The CDR3 DNA is TGTGCCACCAGCAGAGATCGGATGACTAGCGGGTCCACAGATACGCAGTATTTT. Encoded protein: CATSRDRMTSGSTDTQYF.

This clonotype came up many times. This chain joins TRBV20-1 and TRBJ2-1, with TRBD2 matching over 10 bases. J lost 7 bases, V lost 6 bases, and 9 bases had no gene match. CDR1 and CDR2 (germline): DFQATT, SNEGSKA (reference sequence). There are 14 residues in the CDR3. The DNA for the CDR3 is TGCAGTGCCACCGGGACTAGCGAAGTGAATGAGCAGTTCTTC. Amino acids: CSATGTSEVNEQFF.

This clonotype has at least ten counts. CDR3 nucleotides: TGTGCCAGCCTTGAGGGGGGGAACGAGCAGTACTTC. It yields the protein CASLEGGNEQYF. The chain has TRBV28 and TRBJ2-7; maybe TRBD2 (7 bases). Germline V gene lookup returns CDR1 MDHEN and CDR2 SYDVKM. This CDR3 comprises 12 residues. V was cut by 8 bases and J by 5 bases, with 13 bases left in between.

This clonotype was seen repeatedly, ten times or more. This chain uses TRBV12-3 or TRBV12-4 with TRBJ2-1; the match to TRBD2 covers 12 bases. J lost 4 bases, V lost 4 bases, and 2 bases had no gene match. The CDR3 is 15 residues long. The DNA for the CDR3 is TGTGCCAGCAGTTCTAGCGGGGGGGGATACAATGAGCAGTTCTTC. Protein sequence: CASSSSGGGYNEQFF.

This clonotype appeared many times. The chain recombines TRBV12-3 or TRBV12-4 with TRBJ2-7, with 8 nucleotides matching TRBD2. Germline trimming cut 4 bases from V and 2 bases from J; bases unmatched to any gene: 7. This CDR3 region has 15 residues. DNA of the CDR3: TGTGCCAGCAGTTCTTTAGCGGGACTCCCCTACGAGCAGTACTTC. Translating it yields CASSSLAGLPYEQYF.

The chain recombines TRBV20-1 with TRBJ2-7, with D possibly matching TRBD2 (5 bases). Per germline, CDR1 DFQATT and CDR2 SNEGSKA (reference sequence). V lost 4 bases, J lost 2 bases, and 15 bases lay in between. The CDR3 sequence is 14 residues long. The CDR3: CSAIALSPAYEQYF. The CDR3 nucleotides read TGCAGTGCTATAGCGCTTTCCCCGGCCTACGAGCAGTACTTC.

Many counts were recorded for this clonotype. The chain joins TRBV7-2 to TRBJ2-1, with a tentative D call TRBD2 (5 bases). The V end lost 3 bases, the J end lost 10 bases, and 10 bases lay between the germline ends. Germline values: CDR1 SGHTA, CDR2 FQGNSA. This CDR3 comprises 12 residues. DNA for the CDR3: TGTGCCAGCAGCTTTGCTAGCAGCGAGCAGTTCTTC. Amino acids: CASSFASSEQFF.

This clonotype was seen repeatedly, ten times or more. This chain links TRBV28 with TRBJ2-5; the D gene is possibly TRBD1 (6 bases). CDR3 size: 15 residues. Trimming removed 6 bases from V and 0 bases from J, with 14 bases in between. Germline assignment: CDR1 MDHEN and CDR2 SYDVKM. The CDR3 reads CASRPQGQHQETQYF. In nucleotides, the CDR3 is TGTGCCAGCAGACCCCAAGGACAGCACCAAGAGACCCAGTACTTC.

This clonotype occurred many times. CDR3 sequence reads: CAISEGGTTYNEQFF. The CDR3 coding sequence is TGTGCCATCAGTGAGGGAGGGACTACGTACAATGAGCAGTTCTTC. The gene calls are TRBV10-3 and TRBJ2-1; TRBD2 matches 7 bases. The junction had 5 bases not matched to a gene; V was cut back by 2 bases and J by 4 bases. CDR3 length: 15 amino acids. Germline values: CDR1 ENHRY, CDR2 SYGVKD.

This clonotype was counted at least ten times. The chain carries TRBV7-2 and TRBJ2-1; D unresolved. In germline, CDR1 is SGHTA, CDR2 FQGNSA. V lost 2 bases and J lost 7, with 3 bases in between. This CDR3 has 11 amino acids. The CDR3 nucleotides are TGTGCCAGCAGCTTAATTAATGAGCAGTTCTTC. As protein: CASSLINEQFF.